This TCR beta chain derives from a study of T cells in Graves' hyperthyroidism and ophthalmopathy. Diagnoses rested on clinical symptoms, serum thyroxine and TRAb, thyroid ultrasound and orbital computed tomography. Study-wide results and limits: Ophthalmopathy and stable hyperthyroidism were separated by a 13 V-J model.

The CDR3 is 16 amino acids. The germline CDR1 and CDR2 sequences are SGHNT and YYREEE (reference sequence). V lost 0 bases and J lost 1; bases outside the gene matches: 5. RNA transcripts yielded amplified TCR beta CDR3 regions. Researchers ran a first-round RT-PCR on the TCR CDR3 using the HTBI primer set. In TCRdb, the multiplex PCR reads were re-called with MiXCR into one record per CDR3 protein. This sample has hundreds of thousands of distinct CDR3 sequences, with less than 45% found just once. A word on this clonotype: Its target is unknown.

This clonotype was obtained from an adult man with Graves' disease, either hyperthyroidism or ophthalmopathy (not recorded which). Sample: peripheral blood or thyroid tissue (not recorded which). This sequence joins TRBV5-4 and TRBJ1-1; 8 bases agree with TRBD1. Here the CDR3 DNA reads TGTGCCAGCAGCTTGGCTCCAGGACAGGGGAACACTGAAGCTTTCTTT. Its translation is CASSLAPGQGNTEAFF.